Here is one TCR beta chain with its context. Its specificity is not known. Additional DNA sequences in this sample encode the identical CDR3. This sample is part of a study of shared clonotypes between healthy human individuals. Findings and caveats of the study: Of the naive CD4 clonotypes, approximately 5% were shared across a handful of donors. Generally, estimated richness proved larger in naive subsets than it did in memory subsets. Large depth notwithstanding, sorted-subset sequencing proved incomplete by rarefaction. In contrast to clonotypes shared by all four donors, non-shared clonotypes had lower generation probabilities.

The protocol was immunoSEQ multiplex PCR, while the TCRdb copy is restricted to in-frame clones and leaves out a portion. The sample lists around 940,000 clones, approximately 76% occurring once. This clonotype was sampled from a man younger than 30 in good health. The sequenced sample consisted of memory CD4+ T cells sorted from blood. Subset reported: CD45RA-negative fraction.

In DNA, the CDR3 is TGCGCCAGCAGTGAATGGGGATCCTACGAGCAGTACTTC. It encodes CASSEWGSYEQYF. The chain carries TRBV10-2 and TRBJ2-5; D is ambiguous. The end of the DNA is better explained by TRBJ2-7, so the J call may be wrong. The V gene's germline CDR1 is WSHSY and CDR2 SAAADI. The CDR3 totals 13 residues.